The clone carrying this T cell receptor (delta chain) qualifies as medium-sized. A far larger clone differs by one base, so this is likely a read error. The same CDR3 can be traced to other DNA sequences in this sample. TCRdb made new clone calls on the RT-PCR reads using CATT. Of 1,500 to 1,900 delta-chain clones listed, about 1.5% are singletons. Losses at the gene ends were 3 bases for V and 0 bases for J; bases not matched to a gene: 29. This CDR3 contains 24 residues. CDR1 and CDR2 from the germline V gene are TSWWSYY and QGS. The sample belongs to a study of gamma-delta T cells after stem cell transplantation.

The clonotype was recovered from a human donor. It is not recorded whose cells these are; they may come from a transplant donor. The chain joins TRDV1 to TRDJ1, with 9 bases matching TRDD3. The sample comprised gamma-delta T cells. The chain's CDR3 is CALGERRSSRSFLTGGKYTDKLIF. CDR3 nucleotide sequence: TGTGCTCTTGGGGAGAGGCGTTCCTCACGGTCCTTCCTTACTGGGGGAAAGTACACCGATAAACTCATCTTT.